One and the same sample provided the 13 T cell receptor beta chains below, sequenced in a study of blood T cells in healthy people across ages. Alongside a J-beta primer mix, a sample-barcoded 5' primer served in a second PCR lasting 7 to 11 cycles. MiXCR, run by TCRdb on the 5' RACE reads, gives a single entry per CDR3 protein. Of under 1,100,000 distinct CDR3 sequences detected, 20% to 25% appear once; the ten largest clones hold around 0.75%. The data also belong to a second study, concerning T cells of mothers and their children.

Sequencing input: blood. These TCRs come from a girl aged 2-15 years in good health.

CDR3 nucleotide sequence: TGTGCCAGCAGTGGACCGGGACAGGGGAGCACCGGGGAGCTGTTTTTT. Amino acid sequence: CASSGPGQGSTGELFF. The chain has TRBV28 and TRBJ2-2, with 10 bases fitting TRBD1. There are 16 residues in the CDR3. Germline V gene data show CDR1 as MDHEN and CDR2 as SYDVKM. Unmatched junction bases numbered 7, after V lost 5 bases and J lost 4 bases.

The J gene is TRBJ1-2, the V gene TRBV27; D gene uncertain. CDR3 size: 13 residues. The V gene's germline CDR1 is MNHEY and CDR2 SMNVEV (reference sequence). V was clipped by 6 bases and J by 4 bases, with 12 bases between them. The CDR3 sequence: CASSRVPVYGYTF. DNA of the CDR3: TGTGCCAGCAGCCGGGTACCAGTCTATGGCTACACCTTC.

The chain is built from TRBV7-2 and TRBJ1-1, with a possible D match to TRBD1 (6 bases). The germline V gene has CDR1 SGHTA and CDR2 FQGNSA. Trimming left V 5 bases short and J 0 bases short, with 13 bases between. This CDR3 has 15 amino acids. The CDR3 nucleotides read TGTGCCAGCAGCCCGTGGCAGGGGATGAACACTGAAGCTTTCTTT. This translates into CASSPWQGMNTEAFF.

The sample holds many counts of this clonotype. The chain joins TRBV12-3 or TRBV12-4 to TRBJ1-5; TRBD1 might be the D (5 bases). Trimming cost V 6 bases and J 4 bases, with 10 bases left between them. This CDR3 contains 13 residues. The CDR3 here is CASRGTGNQPQHF. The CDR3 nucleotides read TGTGCCAGCAGGGGGACGGGTAATCAGCCCCAGCATTTT.

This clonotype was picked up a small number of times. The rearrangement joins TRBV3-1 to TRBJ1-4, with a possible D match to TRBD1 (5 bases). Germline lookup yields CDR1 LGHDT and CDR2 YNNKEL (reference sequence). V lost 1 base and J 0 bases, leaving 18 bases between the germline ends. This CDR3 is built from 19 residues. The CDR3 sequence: CASSQGSPEAGSTNEKLFF. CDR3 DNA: TGTGCCAGCAGCCAAGGGTCTCCGGAGGCAGGGTCAACTAATGAAAAACTGTTTTTT.

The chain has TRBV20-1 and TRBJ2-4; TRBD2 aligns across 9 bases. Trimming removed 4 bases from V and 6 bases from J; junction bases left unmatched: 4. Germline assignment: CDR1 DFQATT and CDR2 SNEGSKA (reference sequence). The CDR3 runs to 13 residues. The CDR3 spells CSANVREGNIQYF. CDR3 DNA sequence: TGCAGTGCTAATGTGCGGGAGGGAAACATTCAGTACTTC.

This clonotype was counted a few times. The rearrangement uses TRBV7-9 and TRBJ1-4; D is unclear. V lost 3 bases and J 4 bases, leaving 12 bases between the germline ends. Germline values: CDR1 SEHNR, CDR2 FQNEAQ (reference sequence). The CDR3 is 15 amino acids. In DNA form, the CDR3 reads TGTGCCAGCAGCTTGCCGGGAGCCCTTAATGAAAAACTGTTTTTT. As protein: CASSLPGALNEKLFF.

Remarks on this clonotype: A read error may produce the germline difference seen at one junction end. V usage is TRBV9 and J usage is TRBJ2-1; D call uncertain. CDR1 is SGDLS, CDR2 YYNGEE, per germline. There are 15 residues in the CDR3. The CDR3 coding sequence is TGTGCCAGCGGCATGGACGCAAGCTCCTACGATGAGCAGTTCTTC. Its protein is CASGMDASSYDEQFF.

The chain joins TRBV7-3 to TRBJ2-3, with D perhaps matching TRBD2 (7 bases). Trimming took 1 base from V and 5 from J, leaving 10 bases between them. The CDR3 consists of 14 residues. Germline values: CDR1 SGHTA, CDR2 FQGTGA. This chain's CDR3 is CASSLSGGLDTQYF. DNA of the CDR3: TGTGCCAGCAGCTTAAGCGGGGGCCTAGATACGCAGTATTTT.

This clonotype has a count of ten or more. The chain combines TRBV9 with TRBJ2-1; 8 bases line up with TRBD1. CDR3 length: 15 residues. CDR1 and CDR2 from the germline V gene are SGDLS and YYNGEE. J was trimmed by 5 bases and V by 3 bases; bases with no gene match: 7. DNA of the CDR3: TGTGCCAGCAGCGAGGGGGGACAGGTCAACAATGAGCAGTTCTTC. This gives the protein CASSEGGQVNNEQFF.

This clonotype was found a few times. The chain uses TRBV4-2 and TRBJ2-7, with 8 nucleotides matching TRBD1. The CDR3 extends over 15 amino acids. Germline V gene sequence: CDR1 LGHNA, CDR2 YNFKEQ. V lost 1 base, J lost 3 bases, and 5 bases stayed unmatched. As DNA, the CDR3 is TGTGCCAGCAGCCAAGTAAAGGGACAGGTCTACGAGCAGTACTTC. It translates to CASSQVKGQVYEQYF.

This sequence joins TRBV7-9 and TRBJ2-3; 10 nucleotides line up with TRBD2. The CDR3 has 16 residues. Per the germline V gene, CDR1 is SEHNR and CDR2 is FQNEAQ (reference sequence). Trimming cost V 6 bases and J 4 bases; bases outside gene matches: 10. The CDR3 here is CASSRTLAGGPDTQYF. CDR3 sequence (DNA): TGTGCCAGCAGTCGTACGTTAGCGGGGGGCCCAGATACGCAGTATTTT.

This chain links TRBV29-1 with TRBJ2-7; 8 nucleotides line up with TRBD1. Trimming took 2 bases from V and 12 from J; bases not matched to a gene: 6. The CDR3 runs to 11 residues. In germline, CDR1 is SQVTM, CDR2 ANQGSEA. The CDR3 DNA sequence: TGCAGCGTTGAACAGGGGGCATTTCGGTACTTC. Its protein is CSVEQGAFRYF.